The T cell receptor (beta chain) described here comes from a study of beta chain features in type 1 diabetes. The study, taken as a whole, reports: In all four CD4+ subsets, TCRB CDR3 length was significantly, moderately reduced in type 1 diabetes. Type 1 diabetes patients showed fewer insertions and more deletions at VDJ junctions.

The table lists this clone with a few counts. What it recognizes is unknown. Germline CDR1 is SGHTA and CDR2 is FQGTGA. Trimming removed 5 bases at V and 2 bases at J, with 14 bases between. The CDR3 length is 15 residues. Expressed TCRB transcripts were sequenced because the entire RNA isolate underwent reverse transcription. Assay used: immunoSEQ multiplex PCR; TCRdb lists only in-frame clones, some missing. This sample yields hundreds of thousands of clones, of which 10% to 15% are seen a single time; approximately 0.015% belongs to the top ten. Sorted CD4+ subsets: naive, central memory, regulatory, stem cell-like memory (CD45RO/CCR7/CD25/CD127/CD95/CD27 panel). Purity (above 98%) was reached by all sorted populations.

The receptor was isolated from a man aged 18 to 29 in good health. Input material: naive CD4+ T cells from blood. J is TRBJ2-3 and V is TRBV7-3, with a tentative D call TRBD2 (6 bases). This CDR3 reads CASSPTSNPTDTQYF. The CDR3, as DNA: TGTGCCAGCAGCCCGACTAGTAACCCCACAGATACGCAGTATTTT.